The TCR beta chain described here comes from a study of CD8 T cells in Susac syndrome (dated by TCRdb to the late 2010s). Describing the broader study: Repertoire sequencing was used to test whether CD8+ T cell activation and differentiation in Susac syndrome was antigen driven. The investigation overall reported the following: The number of individuals in the TCR sequencing and HLA analysis was acknowledged as relatively small.

Peripheral blood CD8+ and CD4+ T cells from healthy donors, Susac syndrome patients and multiple sclerosis patients were profiled using high-throughput TCR beta sequencing. The healthy donors served as controls matched for age and sex. CD8+ TEMRA cells were enriched by FACS, while bulk CD8+ and CD4+ T cells were purified by magnetic negative isolation. Blood was drawn into EDTA tubes, processed within 24 hours, and PBMCs were isolated by density gradient centrifugation. PBMCs intended for TCR sequencing were frozen in liquid nitrogen and were later thawed in a 37 degrees C water bath. The sorted or isolated CD4+, CD8+ and CD8+ TEMRA cells had a purity of 90% or higher. Trimming accounts for 4 bases at V and 1 base at J, while the number of junction bases matched to no gene is 6. Inclusive of the bounding cysteine and phenylalanine, the CDR3 is 15 residues long. The kept DNA is CDR3 alone, 45 bases in frame from the first base. CDR1 and CDR2, looked up from the germline V gene, are LGHNA and YNFKEQ.

RNA was extracted using the RNeasy kit, and about 0.45 to 1 ug of the RNA was reverse transcribed with random hexamers. TCR beta CDR3 regions were amplified with the immunoSEQ multiplex PCR assay covering 54 Vbeta and 13 Jbeta segments. Bias from PCR amplification was corrected by using a synthetic template baseline for primer optimization and for computational correction. On the study's bioinformatics: Only productive sequences were kept, with reads annotated to V, D and J genes according to IMGT and analyzed in immunoSEQ Analyzer. Clonality was calculated as one minus the Shannon entropy normalized by log2 of the number of productive unique sequences. For each patient and control, public and private clones were evaluated among the 100 most prevalent clones. Clones were defined as Susac-specific if absent from the healthy and MS cohorts, from approximately 1,100 published viral clones and from other ImmuneACCESS disease sequences. The public reads were reanalyzed by TCRdb: fastp trimming at Q25, MiXCR alignment, in-frame beta chains only. Duplicate CDR3 protein sequences are folded into a single record with the most common DNA and genes. V and J calls and clone size were set by TCRdb, not the authors. The sample profile shows roughly 200,000 distinct CDR3 sequences; around 93% of them were found once. Of the sample, approximately 0.098% falls within the top ten clones.

On this clonotype: It has no known antigen specificity. No much larger clone exists at a distance of one base, and base qualities are not known.

Sequencing was carried out using CD4+ T cells from PBMCs. Here the chain combines TRBV4-2 and TRBJ2-5, with 7 middle bases fitting TRBD2. The receptor comes from a human donor in good health. Here is the DNA: TGTGCCAGCAGCCGGACTAGGGCCAGCCAAGAGACCCAGTACTTC. Translated, it reads CASSRTRASQETQYF.